Each of the 21 T cell receptor beta chains below was sequenced from the same sample in a study of CD8 T cells in ankylosing spondylitis. In TCRdb, the 5' RACE reads were re-called with MiXCR into one record per CDR3 protein. The table records about 460,000 distinct CDR3 sequences, approximately 5.3% of them present only once. Broader study findings: Blood of patients with ankylosing spondylitis appeared to be characterized by a TCR beta motif of several highly homologous variants.

Which antigens these TCRs recognize remains unknown. The specimen was blood, either unsorted or a sorted T cell fraction (not recorded which). Receptors were obtained from a male donor with ankylosing spondylitis.

This clonotype was detected ten times or more. This chain uses TRBV12-3 or TRBV12-4 with TRBJ1-2; D unresolved. The CDR3 is 12 amino acids. With 10 bases removed from V and 4 bases from J, the gap between germline ends came to 13 bases. CDR3 coding DNA: TGTGCCACCAAACCGGGCTCCTATGGCTACACCTTC. Its protein product is CATKPGSYGYTF.

The V call is TRBV7-2, the J call TRBJ1-2, with 11 bases that match TRBD1. This CDR3 spans 17 amino acids. Germline loops: CDR1 SGHTA, CDR2 FQGNSA. J lost 4 bases, V lost 6 bases, and 13 bases had no gene match. CDR3 DNA: TGTGCCAGCAGTCGCCGGACAGGGGGCCCAGCTTCCTATGGCTACACCTTC. Translating it yields CASSRRTGGPASYGYTF. Using reference TRBV7-2 and TRBJ1-2 for the parts outside the CDR3, the full variable domain is GAGVSQSPSNKVTEKGKDVELRCDPISGHTALYWYRQSLGQGLEFLIYFQGNSAPDKSGLPSDRFSAERTGGSVSTLTIQRTQQEDSAVYLCASSRRTGGPASYGYTFGSGTRLTVV.

This clonotype was counted at least ten times. The J gene is TRBJ2-3, the V gene TRBV20-1, with D maybe TRBD2 (6 bases). The germline V gene encodes CDR1 DFQATT and CDR2 SNEGSKA (reference sequence). Trimming cost V 3 bases and J 3 bases, with 7 bases left between them. The CDR3 loop spans 12 amino acids. Here the CDR3 reads CSASAGTDTQYF. DNA of the CDR3: TGCAGTGCTAGCGCGGGGACAGATACGCAGTATTTT.

This clonotype has a count of ten or more. V is TRBV7-2 and J is TRBJ2-7; D possibly corresponds to TRBD2 (6 bases). V lost 5 bases and J 4 bases, leaving 9 bases between the germline ends. Germline values: CDR1 SGHTA, CDR2 FQGNSA. CDR3 size: 12 residues. CDR3 sequence: CASSRLGYEQYF. The CDR3, as DNA: TGTGCCAGCAGCCGACTAGGGTACGAGCAGTACTTC.

This chain connects TRBV12-3 or TRBV12-4 to TRBJ2-1; D unclear. The CDR3 totals 15 residues. Trimming took off 3 bases at V and 7 bases at J, with 16 bases between the two ends. The CDR3 protein is CASSLGLGPANEQFF. CDR3 coding DNA: TGTGCCAGCAGTTTGGGGTTAGGCCCGGCGAATGAGCAGTTCTTC.

The gene calls are TRBV20-1 and TRBJ2-1; 8 nucleotides match TRBD2. The V gene end was trimmed by 5 bases and the J gene end by 2 bases; junction bases not matched to a gene: 2. The CDR3 extends over 13 amino acids. Per the germline V gene, CDR1 is DFQATT and CDR2 is SNEGSKA (reference sequence). CDR3 nucleotide sequence: TGCAGTGCTGAGGGACTAGCCTACAATGAGCAGTTCTTC. It specifies CSAEGLAYNEQFF.

This clonotype was seen repeatedly, ten times or more. This sequence joins TRBV27 and TRBJ2-3; D not resolved. Trimming cost V 3 bases and J 2 bases, with 6 bases left between them. Germline V gene lookup returns CDR1 MNHEY and CDR2 SMNVEV (reference sequence). The CDR3 runs 13 residues. This CDR3 is CASSFPFTDTQYF. The CDR3 nucleotides read TGTGCCAGCAGTTTCCCCTTCACAGATACGCAGTATTTT.

This clonotype was seen repeatedly, ten times or more. The gene calls are TRBV5-1 and TRBJ2-1; possibly TRBD1 for D (6 bases). Trimming removed 4 bases from V and 3 bases from J, with 17 bases in between. The CDR3 is 16 amino acids. The germline gives CDR1 SGHRS, CDR2 YFSETQ. The DNA for the CDR3 is TGCGCCAGCAGCGCAACGCCTCAGGGGAGCTACAATGAGCAGTTCTTC. Protein sequence: CASSATPQGSYNEQFF.

This clonotype was recorded many times. The CDR3 protein is CASSWSSAGGSYEQYF. CDR3 in DNA: TGTGCCAGCAGTTGGTCCTCGGCAGGGGGCTCCTACGAGCAGTACTTC. V is TRBV6-2 or TRBV6-3 and J is TRBJ2-7; 7 bases are a match to TRBD1. J was trimmed by 0 bases and V by 4 bases; bases with no gene match: 9. CDR1 is MNHEY, CDR2 SVGEGT, per germline. The CDR3 covers 16 residues.

This clonotype was counted at least ten times. The V and J genes are TRBV29-1 and TRBJ2-5; TRBD1 is a possible D gene (5 bases). Germline CDR1 is SQVTM and CDR2 is ANQGSEA. This CDR3 is built from 13 residues. The CDR3 DNA is TGCAGTTCTGACAGTCGCTTCCAAGAGACCCAGTACTTC. Its translation: CSSDSRFQETQYF.

This clonotype appeared many times. CDR3 sequence reads: CSAARTYGYTF. CDR3 sequence (DNA): TGCAGTGCCGCCCGTACCTATGGCTACACCTTC. The rearrangement joins TRBV20-1 to TRBJ1-2; unclear D gene. V was trimmed by 6 bases and J by 4 bases, leaving 9 bases between them. Germline CDR1 and CDR2: DFQATT and SNEGSKA (reference sequence). The length of the CDR3 is 11 residues.

This clonotype was observed at least ten times. The rearrangement uses TRBV27 and TRBJ2-7; 12 bases fit TRBD1. V was pared by 5 bases and J by 2 bases, with 10 bases of the junction left unmatched. Germline lookup yields CDR1 MNHEY and CDR2 SMNVEV (reference sequence). This CDR3 contains 17 residues. This CDR3 reads CASSPGQGAGLAYEQYF. Written as DNA, the CDR3 is TGTGCCAGCAGTCCGGGACAGGGGGCTGGTCTAGCCTACGAGCAGTACTTC.

In this sample, this clonotype turned up many times. J is TRBJ1-2 and V is TRBV27; D is unresolved. V lost 6 bases to trimming and J lost 1 base, with 9 bases between them. Germline values: CDR1 MNHEY, CDR2 SMNVEV (reference sequence). CDR3 length: 13 amino acids. The CDR3 loop is CASRDGFNYGYTF. Written as DNA, the CDR3 is TGTGCCAGCAGGGACGGCTTTAACTATGGCTACACCTTC.

This clonotype was counted ten times or more. This rearrangement joins TRBV10-3 to TRBJ2-1, with TRBD2 matching 11 bases. Looked up from germline, CDR1 is ENHRY and CDR2 is SYGVKD. With 4 bases clipped from V and 7 bases from J, the junction kept 12 bases outside the gene matches. This CDR3 has 17 amino acids. The CDR3 sequence is CAISGPPLAGGPNEQFF. CDR3 nucleotides: TGTGCCATCAGTGGGCCGCCCTTAGCGGGAGGGCCGAATGAGCAGTTCTTC.

This clonotype was recorded many times. V is TRBV20-1 and J is TRBJ2-1; 12 bases are shared with TRBD2. Germline-derived CDR1 and CDR2 are DFQATT and SNEGSKA (reference sequence). CDR3 length: 14 amino acids. The ends lost 5 bases at V and 7 bases at J; junction bases unmatched: 6. The CDR3 loop is CSALGLAGWNEQFF. The CDR3, as DNA: TGCAGTGCTCTCGGACTAGCGGGATGGAATGAGCAGTTCTTC.

The sample holds many counts of this clonotype. This chain connects TRBV12-3 or TRBV12-4 to TRBJ2-1; D is possibly TRBD2 (5 bases). Trimming removed 3 bases from V and 9 bases from J, with 15 bases in between. This CDR3 has 14 residues. The CDR3 nucleotides are TGTGCCAGCAGTTTTACGTGGGCTAGCAGTGAGCAGTTCTTC. It yields the protein CASSFTWASSEQFF.

This clonotype was recorded many times. V gene TRBV28 combines with J gene TRBJ2-1; D gene uncertain. The V and J ends lost 2 bases and 0 bases respectively, with 11 bases between them. The CDR3 has 16 residues. Germline CDR1 MDHEN, CDR2 SYDVKM. DNA of the CDR3: TGTGCCAGCAGTTTAATAAGCCCAAACTCCTACAATGAGCAGTTCTTC. As protein: CASSLISPNSYNEQFF.

This clonotype was counted ten times or more. This chain connects TRBV7-9 to TRBJ1-5; TRBD1 agrees at 9 bases. With V trimmed by 2 bases and J by 1 base, 3 bases remained unmatched. Per the germline V gene, CDR1 is SEHNR and CDR2 is FQNEAQ (reference sequence). The CDR3 covers 16 residues. The CDR3 nucleotides are TGTGCCAGCAGCTTATGGGGACAGGGCAGCAATCAGCCCCAGCATTTT. It codes for CASSLWGQGSNQPQHF.

This clonotype showed up just a few times. V is TRBV20-1 and J is TRBJ2-1; 9 bases are a match to TRBD2. CDR1 and CDR2 (germline): DFQATT, SNEGSKA (reference sequence). V was pared by 5 bases and J by 2 bases, with 16 bases of the junction left unmatched. This CDR3 has 18 residues. Here the CDR3 DNA reads TGCAGTGCTTCCCTCGGCGGGGGGGCGTCTCATACCTACAATGAGCAGTTCTTC. It encodes CSASLGGGASHTYNEQFF.

This clonotype appeared many times. The chain uses TRBV6-2 or TRBV6-3 and TRBJ1-2, with a possible D match to TRBD1 (6 bases). The CDR3 runs to 13 residues. The ends were cut back, 6 bases at V and 4 bases at J, with 12 bases in the middle. Germline CDR1 and CDR2: MNHEY and SVGEGT. The CDR3 spells CASSPQGFYGYTF. DNA for the CDR3: TGTGCCAGCAGCCCACAGGGCTTCTATGGCTACACCTTC.

This clonotype was found many times. This chain uses TRBV10-3 with TRBJ1-3, with D hard to call. Germline V gives CDR1 ENHRY, CDR2 SYGVKD. The CDR3 has 15 amino acids. V was shortened by 10 bases and J by 0 bases, with 16 bases between the two germline ends. For the CDR3, the DNA is TGTGCCAGCTCAACCAAATTAAGCTCTGGAAACACCATATATTTT. Translated, it gives CASSTKLSSGNTIYF.